This T cell receptor beta chain was captured in a study of blood T cell repertoires in COVID-19. Study information: Whether acute or convalescent, the COVID-19 samples came from the United States, Italy and Spain. T cells, B-cell-depleted T cells, or PBMCs supplied cDNA or gDNA.

Germline lookup yields CDR1 LGHDT and CDR2 YNNKEL (reference sequence). V shed 3 bases, J shed 5 bases, and the junction held 7 bases outside the gene matches. The length of the CDR3 is 16 residues. Per the original methods: Amplification of reference gene primers was used by the study to estimate nucleated cell counts. Assay used: immunoSEQ multiplex PCR; TCRdb lists only in-frame clones, some missing. The V and J calls and clone size come from that table; D and trimming were worked out from the DNA. The sample lists more than 110,000 clones, 70% to 90% seen once, with 9.5% to 12% in the top ten. This receptor was taken from a woman older than 75 with acute or convalescent COVID-19. Input material: peripheral blood. The chain joins TRBV3-1 (or the pseudogene TRBV3-2) to TRBJ1-4; TRBD1 agrees at 9 bases. The CDR3 nucleotides are TGTGCCAGCAGCCAGGCACAGGGGGCCCTAAATGAAAAACTGTTTTTT. This translates into CASSQAQGALNEKLFF.